This TCR beta chain derives from a study of control samples from healthy donors and cancer patients. The protocol was immunoSEQ multiplex PCR, while the TCRdb copy is restricted to in-frame clones and leaves out a portion. The profile shows some 150,000 clones, 91% of them singletons. The V gene lost 4 bases and the J gene lost 5 bases, with 10 bases spanning the gap. Germline assignment: CDR1 KGHDR and CDR2 SFDVKD. This CDR3 has 13 amino acids. The chain joins TRBV24-1 to TRBJ1-1; possibly TRBD1 for D (6 bases). This TCR derives from a woman aged 30 to 39 in good health. Sequenced: blood. This CDR3 reads CATSDAQGTEAFF. The CDR3 region has the DNA TGTGCCACCAGTGACGCCCAGGGGACTGAAGCTTTCTTT.